This T cell receptor beta chain was recorded in a study of blood T cell repertoires in COVID-19. Background on the study: The analysed material was cDNA or gDNA that came from T cells, B-cell-depleted T cells, or PBMCs.

In the original processing: Amplification of reference gene primers provided the estimated nucleated cell counts. The data were produced by immunoSEQ multiplex PCR, yet TCRdb's version contains in-frame clones alone and is incomplete. From that table come the V and J calls and clone size; the DNA was used to work out D and trimming. Altogether a few hundred thousand clones are present, around 82% being singletons, with the ten largest covering about 7.7%. V lost 10 bases to trimming and J lost 7 bases; unmatched junction nucleotides: 9. This CDR3 is built from 13 residues. CDR1 is WNHNN, CDR2 SYGVQD, per germline (reference sequence). In terms of age and location, participants ranged from about 18 to 90 years and lived in about 25 US areas.

The chain employs TRBV10-1 and TRBJ2-2, with 7 bases matching TRBD1. This sequence originates from a woman aged 40 to 55 with acute COVID-19. Material for sequencing was PBMCs or T cells enriched from blood (not recorded which). The CDR3 DNA reads as TGCGCCACCTCGACAGGGCTGGACGGGGAGCTGTTTTTT. Its protein product is CATSTGLDGELFF.